Each of the 16 T cell receptor beta chains below was sequenced from the same sample in a study of PD-L1 blockade in urothelial cancer. Repertoires were generated with immunoSEQ multiplex PCR, while TCRdb's copy carries only in-frame clones and drops some. The sample has over 20,000 clones; around 88% are singletons. This specimen consisted of PBMCs, obtained around atezolizumab (anti-PD-L1) treatment. The receptor set was obtained from a man in his sixties with urothelial cancer.

The rearrangement uses TRBV9 and TRBJ2-1; 8 bases agree with TRBD2. The CDR3 has 16 residues. V shed 0 bases, J shed 9 bases, and the junction held 11 bases outside the gene matches. Germline V lookup: CDR1 SGDLS, CDR2 YYNGEE. The CDR3 DNA is TGTGCCAGCAGCGTAGCCCCCGACGTGGCGGGAGGTGAGCAGTTCTTC. Protein: CASSVAPDVAGGEQFF.

This clone was seen just once. V is TRBV19 and J is TRBJ2-5; perhaps TRBD2 as D (5 bases). The length of the CDR3 is 14 residues. The V gene's germline CDR1 is LNHDA and CDR2 SQIVND (reference sequence). Trimming shortened V by 5 bases and J by 5 bases, and 15 bases separated the two germline ends. The CDR3 DNA reads TGTGCCAGTAGTGCAGGAGGTCTTGGGGAGACCCAGTACTTC. Encoded protein: CASSAGGLGETQYF. The whole variable domain, remainder taken from reference TRBV19 and TRBJ2-5, is DGGITQSPKYLFRKEGQNVTLSCEQNLNHDAMYWYRQDPGQGLRLIYYSQIVNDFQKGDIAEGYSVSREKKESFPLTVTSAQKNPTAFYLCASSAGGLGETQYFGPGTRLLVL.

The rearrangement links TRBV25-1 to TRBJ2-7; perhaps TRBD1 as D (6 bases). Germline CDR1 reads MGHDK; CDR2 reads SYGVNS. V lost 4 bases to trimming and J lost 1 base, with 11 bases between them. This CDR3 region has 14 residues. CDR3 amino acids: CASSVGAWSYEQYF. As DNA, the CDR3 is TGTGCCAGCAGTGTGGGGGCCTGGTCCTACGAGCAGTACTTC.

This clone has only one observation. The rearrangement joins TRBV15 to TRBJ2-2; D gene uncertain. CDR1 LNHNV and CDR2 YYDKDF come from the germline V gene (reference sequence). Trimming took off 2 bases at V and 3 bases at J, with 4 bases between the two ends. This CDR3 region has 13 residues. The CDR3 nucleotides are TGTGCCACCAGCAGATCCTACACCGGGGAGCTGTTTTTT. Its protein is CATSRSYTGELFF.

This clone was observed once. This rearrangement joins TRBV19 to TRBJ1-1; tentatively, D is TRBD1 (5 bases). The germline CDR1 and CDR2 sequences are LNHDA and SQIVND (reference sequence). CDR3 length: 13 amino acids. V was cut by 6 bases and J by 6 bases, with 14 bases left in between. The CDR3 DNA is TGTGCCAGTAGCTTAACCCGGGGGGCTGAAGCTTTCTTT. Protein sequence: CASSLTRGAEAFF.

This chain joins TRBV28 and TRBJ1-2, with 8 bases fitting TRBD1. The CDR3 loop spans 13 amino acids. The V segment lost 5 bases and the J segment 4 bases; nucleotides outside the gene matches: 3. Germline V gene sequence: CDR1 MDHEN, CDR2 SYDVKM. The CDR3, as DNA: TGTGCCAGCAGTACCCAGGGGGCCTATGGCTACACCTTC. Translating it yields CASSTQGAYGYTF.

The chain combines TRBV9 with TRBJ1-5, with 8 bases matching TRBD1. After removal of 3 bases from V and 5 bases from J, the junction contained 7 bases not matched to a gene. The germline V gene encodes CDR1 SGDLS and CDR2 YYNGEE. The CDR3 runs 15 residues. CDR3 in amino acids: CASSAQGATYQPQHF. The CDR3 coding sequence is TGTGCCAGCAGCGCGCAGGGGGCAACCTATCAGCCCCAGCATTTT.

J is TRBJ1-1 and V is TRBV2; 7 positions match TRBD1. V gave up 3 bases and J gave up 5 bases; unmatched junction bases: 3. This CDR3 is built from 13 residues. Germline-derived CDR1 and CDR2 are SNHLY and FYNNEI. The CDR3 coding sequence is TGTGCCAGCAGTGATTACAGGGGAACTGAAGCTTTCTTT. It yields the protein CASSDYRGTEAFF.

The chain uses TRBV14 and TRBJ1-3; possibly TRBD1 for D (5 bases). Looked up from germline, CDR1 is SGHDN and CDR2 is FVKESK. The CDR3 is made up of 14 amino acids. Trimming left V 3 bases short and J 0 bases short, with 6 bases between. The CDR3 here is CASSQDTSGNTIYF. DNA of the CDR3: TGTGCCAGCAGCCAGGACACCTCTGGAAACACCATATATTTT.

The rearrangement uses TRBV9 and TRBJ2-3, with 10 bases identical to TRBD1. CDR1 SGDLS and CDR2 YYNGEE come from the germline V gene. The CDR3 consists of 14 residues. Trimming at V came to 3 bases and at J to 4 bases, leaving 2 bases not matched to a gene. This chain's CDR3 is CASSGGQGADTQYF. The CDR3 nucleotides are TGTGCCAGCAGCGGCGGACAGGGGGCAGATACGCAGTATTTT.

This sequence joins TRBV5-1 and TRBJ2-1; 12 bases map to TRBD2. CDR1 is SGHRS and CDR2 is YFSETQ in the germline V gene. The CDR3 has 18 residues. The J segment lost 7 bases and the V segment lost 3 bases, leaving 14 bases of the junction unmatched. In DNA form, the CDR3 reads TGCGCCAGCAGCTCCAACCATATGAGGACTAGCGGGGCTAATGAGCAGTTCTTC. It codes for CASSSNHMRTSGANEQFF.

The chain employs TRBV28 and TRBJ1-2; D unclear. V lost 6 bases and J lost 0, with 8 bases in between. The germline V gene encodes CDR1 MDHEN and CDR2 SYDVKM. There are 13 residues in the CDR3. Written as DNA, the CDR3 is TGTGCCAGCAGAGACGGAGCTAACTATGGCTACACCTTC. Its protein is CASRDGANYGYTF.

The chain joins TRBV7-2 to TRBJ1-4; TRBD1 matches 8 bases. With V trimmed by 4 bases and J by 5 bases, 9 bases remained unmatched. CDR1 is SGHTA, CDR2 FQGNSA, per germline. The CDR3 runs to 16 residues. The CDR3 nucleotides are TGTGCCAGCAGCTCATCCAGGACAGGGAGGAATGAAAAACTGTTTTTT. Translating it yields CASSSSRTGRNEKLFF.

This clone was seen more than once but under ten times. The J gene is TRBJ2-3, the V gene TRBV6-6, with TRBD1 as a possible D gene (6 bases). The CDR3 totals 13 residues. Germline assignment: CDR1 MNHNY and CDR2 SVGAGI (reference sequence). The V end was cut by 6 bases, the J end by 6 bases, with 13 bases between. This CDR3 reads CASSPPQGDTQYF. The CDR3 nucleotides read TGTGCCAGCAGCCCACCCCAGGGGGATACGCAGTATTTT.

The chain employs TRBV9 and TRBJ2-1; D gene ambiguous. From germline, CDR1 is SGDLS and CDR2 YYNGEE. Trimming pared 0 bases from V and 3 bases from J, leaving 13 bases between. This CDR3 comprises 16 residues. CDR3 DNA: TGTGCCAGCAGCGTAGCTCCCCGGGTAGACTACAATGAGCAGTTCTTC. Encoded protein: CASSVAPRVDYNEQFF.

V is TRBV4-1 and J is TRBJ2-2; 8 bases are a match to TRBD1. The CDR3 is 16 amino acids. J gave up 6 bases and V 0 bases, and 6 bases lay outside the gene matches. The germline V gene has CDR1 MGHRA and CDR2 YSYEKL. The CDR3 region is CASSQDGTGRSGELFF. CDR3 DNA: TGCGCCAGCAGCCAAGACGGGACAGGCCGGTCCGGGGAGCTGTTTTTT.